The clone carrying this T cell receptor beta chain was seen repeatedly, ten times or more. Trimming removed 6 bases at V and 9 bases at J, with 18 bases between. This CDR3 region has 13 residues. Germline assignment: CDR1 DFQATT and CDR2 SNEGSKA (reference sequence). This sample is drawn from a study of T cells in Graves' hyperthyroidism and ophthalmopathy. The source material, RNA transcripts, was used to amplify TCR beta CDR3 regions. The HTBI primer set was used in a first-round RT-PCR of the TCR CDR3. TCRdb itself ran the multiplex PCR reads through MiXCR, one entry per CDR3 protein. The table has about 210,000 distinct CDR3 sequences, roughly a sixth seen once.

This rearrangement joins TRBV20-1 to TRBJ2-1; D call uncertain. This TCR came from a man between 45 and 60 years old with Graves' hyperthyroidism. Material: blood. Written as DNA, the CDR3 is TGCAGTGCGGCGCGAGAGCTAGGGCGTGAGCAGTTCTTC. Its protein product is CSAARELGREQFF.